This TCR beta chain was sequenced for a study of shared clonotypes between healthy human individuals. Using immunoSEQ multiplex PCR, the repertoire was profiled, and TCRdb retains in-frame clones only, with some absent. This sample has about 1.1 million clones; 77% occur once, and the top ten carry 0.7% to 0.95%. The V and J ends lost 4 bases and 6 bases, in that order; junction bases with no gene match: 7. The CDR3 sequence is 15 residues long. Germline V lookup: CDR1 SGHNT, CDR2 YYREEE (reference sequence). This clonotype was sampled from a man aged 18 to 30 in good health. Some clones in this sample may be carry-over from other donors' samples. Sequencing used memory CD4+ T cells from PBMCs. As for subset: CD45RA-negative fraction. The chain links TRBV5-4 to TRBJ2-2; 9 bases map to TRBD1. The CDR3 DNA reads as TGTGCCAGCAGCCTAAGGGACAGGGAATCCGGGGAGCTGTTTTTT. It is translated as CASSLRDRESGELFF.